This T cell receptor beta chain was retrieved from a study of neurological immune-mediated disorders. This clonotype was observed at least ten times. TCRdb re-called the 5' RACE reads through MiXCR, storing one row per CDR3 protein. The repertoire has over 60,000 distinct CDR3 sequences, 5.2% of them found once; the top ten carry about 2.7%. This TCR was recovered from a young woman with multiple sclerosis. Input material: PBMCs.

The CDR3 here is CAISESRQGYEAFF. The CDR3 region has the DNA TGTGCCATCAGTGAGTCGAGGCAGGGATATGAAGCTTTCTTT. This sequence joins TRBV10-3 and TRBJ1-1; D possibly corresponds to TRBD1 (5 bases). The CDR3 contains 14 residues. The germline gives CDR1 ENHRY, CDR2 SYGVKD. The V end lost 0 bases, the J end lost 7 bases, and 12 bases lay between the germline ends.